This TCR beta chain is from a study of CD8+ T cells in alopecia areata. Study-level information: Tofacitinib administration persisted for 6 to 18 months, succeeded by 6 months off drug. General study results and limits: Especially in alopecia totalis/universalis, lesional scalp showed greater clonality than normal scalp did.

Extracted RNA was reverse transcribed into cDNA, the sequencing template. This table comes from immunoSEQ multiplex PCR, and its TCRdb copy is limited to in-frame clones, with some not included. In the table there are fewer than 250,000 clones, 30% to 40% of which are singletons. Trimming removed 6 bases at V and 2 bases at J, with 15 bases between. CDR1 is MNHEY, CDR2 SMNVEV, per germline (reference sequence). The CDR3 totals 15 residues. Turning to this clone: Its antigen is undetermined.

The sample's treatment: oral pan-JAK inhibitor, 5-10 mg twice daily. This clonotype originated in a human donor with alopecia areata. Here the sequenced sample was CD4+ T cells sorted from blood, taken between weeks 30 and 35, from a patient treated with tofacitinib. V and J are TRBV27 and TRBJ2-3, with D possibly being TRBD2 (5 bases). CDR3 sequence reads: CASSWRASTTDTQYF. CDR3 in DNA: TGTGCCAGCAGCTGGCGGGCTAGCACCACAGATACGCAGTATTTT.